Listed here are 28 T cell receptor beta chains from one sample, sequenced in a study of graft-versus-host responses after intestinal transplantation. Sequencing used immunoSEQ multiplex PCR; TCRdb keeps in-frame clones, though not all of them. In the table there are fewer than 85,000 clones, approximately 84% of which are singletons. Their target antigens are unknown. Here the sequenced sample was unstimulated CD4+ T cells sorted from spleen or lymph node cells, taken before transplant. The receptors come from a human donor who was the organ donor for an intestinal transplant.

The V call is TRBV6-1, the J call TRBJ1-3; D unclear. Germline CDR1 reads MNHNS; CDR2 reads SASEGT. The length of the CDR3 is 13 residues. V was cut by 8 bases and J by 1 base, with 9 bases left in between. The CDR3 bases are TGTGCCAGCCTGGGAGCATCTGGAAACACCATATATTTT. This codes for CASLGASGNTIYF.

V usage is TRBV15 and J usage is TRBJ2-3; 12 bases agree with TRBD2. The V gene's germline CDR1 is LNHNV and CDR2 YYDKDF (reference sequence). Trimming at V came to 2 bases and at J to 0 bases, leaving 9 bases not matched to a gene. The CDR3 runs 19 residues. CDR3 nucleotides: TGTGCCACCAGCAGACTAACTAGCGGGGGGCCTATTAGCACAGATACGCAGTATTTT. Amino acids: CATSRLTSGGPISTDTQYF.

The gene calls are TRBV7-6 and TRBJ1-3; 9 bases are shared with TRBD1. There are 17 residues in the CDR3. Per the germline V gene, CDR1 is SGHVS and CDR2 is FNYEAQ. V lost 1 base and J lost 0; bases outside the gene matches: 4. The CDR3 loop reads CASSLVGQGFSGNTIYF. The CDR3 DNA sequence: TGTGCCAGCAGCTTAGTGGGACAGGGTTTCTCTGGAAACACCATATATTTT.

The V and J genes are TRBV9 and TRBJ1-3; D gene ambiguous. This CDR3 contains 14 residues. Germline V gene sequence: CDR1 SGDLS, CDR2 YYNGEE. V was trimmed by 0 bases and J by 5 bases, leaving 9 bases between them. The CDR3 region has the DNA TGTGCCAGCAGCGTAGATCAGGATCGAAACACCATATATTTT. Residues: CASSVDQDRNTIYF. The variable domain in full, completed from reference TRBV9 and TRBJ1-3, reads DSGVTQTPKHLITATGQRVTLRCSPRSGDLSVYWYQQSLDQGLQFLIQYYNGEERAKGNILERFSAQQFPDLHSELNLSSLELGDSALYFCASSVDQDRNTIYFGEGSWLTVV.

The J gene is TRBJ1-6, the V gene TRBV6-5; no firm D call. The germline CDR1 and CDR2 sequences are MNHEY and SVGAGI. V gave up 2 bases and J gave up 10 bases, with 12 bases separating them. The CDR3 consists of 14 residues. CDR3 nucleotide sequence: TGTGCCAGCAGTTACGAGGGCTCTCAGTCACCCCTCCACTTT. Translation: CASSYEGSQSPLHF.

CDR3: CATSRDKTMTGYTF. Written as DNA, the CDR3 is TGTGCCACCAGCAGAGATAAGACTATGACGGGCTACACCTTC. V gene TRBV15 combines with J gene TRBJ1-2; D remains ambiguous. The CDR3 loop spans 14 amino acids. CDR1 and CDR2 (germline): LNHNV, YYDKDF (reference sequence). With 0 bases removed from V and 8 bases from J, the gap between germline ends came to 13 bases.

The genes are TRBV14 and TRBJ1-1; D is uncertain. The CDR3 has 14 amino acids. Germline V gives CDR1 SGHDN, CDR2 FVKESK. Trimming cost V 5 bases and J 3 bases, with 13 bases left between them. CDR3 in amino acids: CASSKQLGHTEAFF. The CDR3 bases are TGTGCCAGCAGCAAACAGTTGGGCCACACTGAAGCTTTCTTT.

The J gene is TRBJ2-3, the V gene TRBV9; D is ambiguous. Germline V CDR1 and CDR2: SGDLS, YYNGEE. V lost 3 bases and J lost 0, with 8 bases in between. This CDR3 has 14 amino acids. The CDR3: CASSASTSTDTQYF. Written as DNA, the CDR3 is TGTGCCAGCAGCGCTTCGACTAGCACAGATACGCAGTATTTT.

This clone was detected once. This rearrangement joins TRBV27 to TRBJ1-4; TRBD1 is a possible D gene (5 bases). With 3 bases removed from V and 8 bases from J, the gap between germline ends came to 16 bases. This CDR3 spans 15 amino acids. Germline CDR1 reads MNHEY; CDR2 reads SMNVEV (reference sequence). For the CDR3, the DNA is TGTGCCAGCAGTTTTGGGAGGGGACCAGGCGAAAAACTGTTTTTT. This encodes CASSFGRGPGEKLFF.

CDR3 sequence reads: CASIPGGVNGYTF. The CDR3, as DNA: TGTGCCAGCATACCAGGGGGCGTTAATGGCTACACCTTC. The rearrangement joins TRBV2 to TRBJ1-2; TRBD1 matches at 8 bases. Germline loops: CDR1 SNHLY, CDR2 FYNNEI. This CDR3 has 13 amino acids. Trimming removed 7 bases from V and 6 bases from J; junction bases left unmatched: 7.

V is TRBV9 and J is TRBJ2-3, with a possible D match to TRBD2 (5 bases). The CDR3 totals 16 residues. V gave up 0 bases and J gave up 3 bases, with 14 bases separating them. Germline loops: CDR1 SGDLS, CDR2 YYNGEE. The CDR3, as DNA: TGTGCCAGCAGCGTAGTCGGCAGAGGCGGGACAGATACGCAGTATTTT. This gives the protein CASSVVGRGGTDTQYF. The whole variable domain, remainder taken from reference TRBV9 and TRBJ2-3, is DSGVTQTPKHLITATGQRVTLRCSPRSGDLSVYWYQQSLDQGLQFLIQYYNGEERAKGNILERFSAQQFPDLHSELNLSSLELGDSALYFCASSVVGRGGTDTQYFGPGTRLTVL.

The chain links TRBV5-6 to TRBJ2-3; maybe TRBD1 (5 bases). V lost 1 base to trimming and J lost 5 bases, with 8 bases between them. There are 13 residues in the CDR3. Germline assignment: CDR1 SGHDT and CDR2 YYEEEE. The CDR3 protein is CASSLQGQDTQYF. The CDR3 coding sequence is TGTGCCAGCAGCTTGCAGGGCCAAGATACGCAGTATTTT.

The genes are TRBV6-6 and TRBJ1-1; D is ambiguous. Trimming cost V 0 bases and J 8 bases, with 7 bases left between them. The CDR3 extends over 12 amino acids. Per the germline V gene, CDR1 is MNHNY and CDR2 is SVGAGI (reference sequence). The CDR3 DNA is TGTGCCAGCAGTTACTCGACATCGGAAGCTTTCTTT. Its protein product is CASSYSTSEAFF.

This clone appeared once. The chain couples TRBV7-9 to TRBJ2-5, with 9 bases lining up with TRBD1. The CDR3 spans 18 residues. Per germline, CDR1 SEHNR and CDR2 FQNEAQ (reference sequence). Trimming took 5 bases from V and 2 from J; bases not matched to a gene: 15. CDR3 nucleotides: TGTGCCAGCAGCACCAGGAACAGGGGGCGAGGAACGCAAGAGACCCAGTACTTC. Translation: CASSTRNRGRGTQETQYF.

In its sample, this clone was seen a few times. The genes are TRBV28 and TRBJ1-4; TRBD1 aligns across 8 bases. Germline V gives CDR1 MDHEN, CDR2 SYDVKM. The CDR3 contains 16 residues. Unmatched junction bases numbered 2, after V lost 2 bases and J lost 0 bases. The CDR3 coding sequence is TGTGCCAGCAGTTTACAGGGGGCATCAACTAATGAAAAACTGTTTTTT. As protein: CASSLQGASTNEKLFF.

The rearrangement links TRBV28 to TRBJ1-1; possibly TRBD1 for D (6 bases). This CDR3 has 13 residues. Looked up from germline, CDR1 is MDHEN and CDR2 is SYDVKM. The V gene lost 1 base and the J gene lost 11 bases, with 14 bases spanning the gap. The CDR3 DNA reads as TGTGCCAGCAGTTTATACCCAGCCAGGGGTGCTTTCTTT. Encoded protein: CASSLYPARGAFF.

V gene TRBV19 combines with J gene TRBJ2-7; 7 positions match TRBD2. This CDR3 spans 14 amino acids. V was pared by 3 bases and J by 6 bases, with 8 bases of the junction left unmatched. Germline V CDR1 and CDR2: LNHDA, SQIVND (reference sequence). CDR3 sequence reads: CASSIGLAAGEQYV. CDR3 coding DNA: TGTGCCAGTAGTATCGGGCTAGCGGCGGGCGAGCAGTACGTC.

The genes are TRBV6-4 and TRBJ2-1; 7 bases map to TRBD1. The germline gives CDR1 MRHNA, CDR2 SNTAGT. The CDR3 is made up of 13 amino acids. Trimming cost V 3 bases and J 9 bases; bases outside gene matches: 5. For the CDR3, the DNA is TGTGCCAGCAGTGAACAGGGGTTAGGTGAGCAGTTCTTC. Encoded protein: CASSEQGLGEQFF.

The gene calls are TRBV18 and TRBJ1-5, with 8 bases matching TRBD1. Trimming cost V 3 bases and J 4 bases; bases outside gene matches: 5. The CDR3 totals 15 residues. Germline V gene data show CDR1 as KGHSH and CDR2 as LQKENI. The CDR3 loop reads CASSPGRQGNQPQHF. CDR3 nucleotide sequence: TGTGCCAGCTCACCGGGGAGACAGGGGAATCAGCCCCAGCATTTT.

Here the CDR3 DNA reads TGTGCCAGCAGTTCCTCCGGGATCCTTCAACTTCAGGCTTTCTTT. As protein: CASSSSGILQLQAFF. The rearrangement uses TRBV6-5 and TRBJ1-1, with D unclear. Trimming pared 4 bases from V and 11 bases from J, leaving 23 bases between. The germline V gene has CDR1 MNHEY and CDR2 SVGAGI. The CDR3 has 15 residues.

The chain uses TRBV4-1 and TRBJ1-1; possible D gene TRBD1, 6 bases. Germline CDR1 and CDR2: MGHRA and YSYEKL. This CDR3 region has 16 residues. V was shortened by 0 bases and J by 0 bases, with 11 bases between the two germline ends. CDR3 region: CASSQEPDRLNTEAFF. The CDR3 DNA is TGCGCCAGCAGCCAAGAGCCCGACAGGTTGAACACTGAAGCTTTCTTT.

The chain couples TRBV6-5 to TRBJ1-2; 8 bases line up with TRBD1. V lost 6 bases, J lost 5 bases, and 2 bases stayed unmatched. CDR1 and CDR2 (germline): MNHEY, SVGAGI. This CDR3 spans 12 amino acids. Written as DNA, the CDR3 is TGTGCCAGCAGGGACAGGGAATATGGCTACACCTTC. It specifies CASRDREYGYTF.

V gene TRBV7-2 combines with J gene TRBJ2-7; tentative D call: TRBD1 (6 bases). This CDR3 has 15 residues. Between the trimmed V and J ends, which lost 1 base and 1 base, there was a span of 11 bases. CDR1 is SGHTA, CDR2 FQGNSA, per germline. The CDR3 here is CASSLGTESSYEQYV. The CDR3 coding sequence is TGTGCCAGCAGCTTAGGGACAGAGTCTTCCTACGAGCAGTACGTC.

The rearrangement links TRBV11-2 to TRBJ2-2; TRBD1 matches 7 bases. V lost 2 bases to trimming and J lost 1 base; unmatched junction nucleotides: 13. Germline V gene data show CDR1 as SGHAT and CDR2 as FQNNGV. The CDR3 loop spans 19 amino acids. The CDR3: CASSLPPASRGRNTGELFF. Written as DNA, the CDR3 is TGTGCCAGCAGCTTACCCCCTGCATCGAGGGGGCGGAACACCGGGGAGCTGTTTTTT.

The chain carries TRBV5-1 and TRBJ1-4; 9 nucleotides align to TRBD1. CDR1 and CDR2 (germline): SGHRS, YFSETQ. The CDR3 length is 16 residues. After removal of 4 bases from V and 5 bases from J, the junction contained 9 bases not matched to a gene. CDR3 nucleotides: TGCGCCAGCAGCCTAGACGCCGGGACAGGGAATGAAAAACTGTTTTTT. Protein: CASSLDAGTGNEKLFF.

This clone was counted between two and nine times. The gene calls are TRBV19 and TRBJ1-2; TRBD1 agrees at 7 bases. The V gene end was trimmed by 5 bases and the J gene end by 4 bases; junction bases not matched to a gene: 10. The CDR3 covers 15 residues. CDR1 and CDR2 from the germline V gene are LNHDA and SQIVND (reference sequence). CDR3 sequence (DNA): TGTGCCAGTAGTCCTACGGGACAGCAAAGCTATGGCTACACCTTC. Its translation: CASSPTGQQSYGYTF.

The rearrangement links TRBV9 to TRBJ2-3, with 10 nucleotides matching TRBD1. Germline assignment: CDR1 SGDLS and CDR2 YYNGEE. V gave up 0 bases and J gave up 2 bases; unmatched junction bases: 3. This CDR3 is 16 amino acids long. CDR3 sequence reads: CASSVEGQGYTDTQYF. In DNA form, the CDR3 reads TGTGCCAGCAGCGTAGAGGGACAGGGGTACACAGATACGCAGTATTTT.

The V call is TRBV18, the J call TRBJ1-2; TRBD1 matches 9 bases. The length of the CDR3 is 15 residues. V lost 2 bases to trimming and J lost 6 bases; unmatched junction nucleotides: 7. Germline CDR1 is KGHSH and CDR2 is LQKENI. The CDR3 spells CASSPGQGPKDGYTF. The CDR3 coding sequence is TGTGCCAGCTCACCAGGACAGGGGCCTAAGGATGGCTACACCTTC.